The rows below give T cell receptor beta chains drawn from one sample of a study of blood T cell repertoires in COVID-19. Generated by immunoSEQ multiplex PCR, the TCRdb table keeps only in-frame clones and is missing some. The profile shows tens of thousands of clones, around nine tenths of them singletons. Material for sequencing was peripheral blood. The receptors originated from a man between 70 and 80 years old with active or convalescent COVID-19. CDR3s include the opening cysteine and the closing phenylalanine or tryptophan. D genes are given only for firm matches. Size is omitted from some rows. Given values are once, few, many or a class for expanded clones.

CDR3: CASSFHGTALEQYF
DNA: TGCGCCAGCAGCTTTCACGGGACAGCCCTCGAGCAGTACTTC
D: TRBD1
size: NA
J: TRBJ2-7
V: TRBV5-1

CDR3: CASTGTKNIQYF
DNA: TGTGCCAGCACCGGGACTAAAAACATTCAGTACTTC
D: NA
size: NA
J: TRBJ2-4
V: TRBV12-3/TRBV12-4

CDR3: CASSPGQGYNSPLHF
DNA: TGTGCCAGCTCACCGGGACAGGGATATAATTCACCCCTCCACTTT
D: TRBD1
size: NA
J: TRBJ1-6
V: TRBV18

CDR3: CSVGKGMNTEAFF
DNA: TGCAGCGTTGGAAAGGGGATGAACACTGAAGCTTTCTTT
D: NA
size: NA
J: TRBJ1-1
V: TRBV29-1

CDR3: CASRGPVTDTQYF
DNA: TGCGCCAGCAGGGGGCCAGTCACAGATACGCAGTATTTT
D: NA
size: once
J: TRBJ2-3
V: TRBV5-1

CDR3: CASSGTSGFANTGELFF
DNA: TGTGCCAGCAGCGGGACTAGCGGGTTCGCGAACACCGGGGAGCTGTTTTTT
D: TRBD2
size: NA
J: TRBJ2-2
V: TRBV27

CDR3: CASSSGGGQPQHF
DNA: TGTGCCAGCAGTTCAGGAGGAGGCCAGCCCCAGCATTTT
D: NA
size: NA
J: TRBJ1-5
V: TRBV6-5

CDR3: CASSVSGYSNQPQHF
DNA: TGTGCCAGCAGTGTTTCGGGATATAGCAATCAGCCCCAGCATTTT
D: NA
size: NA
J: TRBJ1-5
V: TRBV2

CDR3: CASSVYNEQFF
DNA: TGTGCCAGCAGTGTATACAATGAGCAGTTCTTC
D: NA
size: NA
J: TRBJ2-1
V: TRBV2

CDR3: CASSLEAGMGANVLTF
DNA: TGCGCCAGCAGCTTGGAGGCGGGTATGGGGGCCAACGTCCTGACTTTC
D: NA
size: NA
J: TRBJ2-6
V: TRBV5-1

CDR3: CAWSGSSGNTIYF
DNA: TGTGCCTGGAGTGGTTCCAGTGGAAACACCATATATTTT
D: NA
size: NA
J: TRBJ1-3
V: TRBV30

CDR3: CATSRAAERGYTF
DNA: TGTGCCACCAGCAGAGCTGCAGAAAGAGGCTACACCTTC
D: NA
size: once
J: TRBJ1-2
V: TRBV15

CDR3: CASSLPGANYGYTF
DNA: TGTGCCAGCAGTTTACCAGGTGCTAACTATGGCTACACCTTC
D: NA
size: NA
J: TRBJ1-2
V: TRBV28

CDR3: CASSFGRGGYYEQYF
DNA: TGTGCCAGCAGCTTTGGGCGGGGGGGATACTACGAGCAGTACTTC
D: TRBD2
size: few
J: TRBJ2-7
V: TRBV7-8

CDR3: CASSLVLNTEAFF
DNA: TGTGCCAGCAGCTTGGTGTTAAACACTGAAGCTTTCTTT
D: NA
size: NA
J: TRBJ1-1
V: TRBV5-6

CDR3: CASSSALTGGYTF
DNA: TGCGCCAGCAGCAGTGCTTTAACTGGTGGCTACACCTTC
D: NA
size: NA
J: TRBJ1-2
V: TRBV5-1

CDR3: CASSLNRADGYTF
DNA: TGTGCCAGCAGTTTAAACAGGGCGGATGGCTACACCTTC
D: NA
size: NA
J: TRBJ1-2
V: TRBV27

CDR3: CASSLGTPHYEQYF
DNA: TGTGCCAGCAGCTTGGGGACACCACATTACGAGCAGTACTTC
D: NA
size: NA
J: TRBJ2-7
V: TRBV7-2

CDR3: CASSEMGSSYNSPLHF
DNA: TGTGCCAGCAGTGAGATGGGGAGCTCCTATAATTCACCCCTCCACTTT
D: NA
size: NA
J: TRBJ1-6
V: TRBV6-1

CDR3: CASSLRQGVAGELFF
DNA: TGCGCCAGCAGCTTGAGACAGGGAGTCGCCGGGGAGCTGTTTTTT
D: TRBD1
size: once
J: TRBJ2-2
V: TRBV5-1

CDR3: CASSDSFGPNYGYTF
DNA: TGTGCCAGCAGCGATTCATTCGGTCCCAACTATGGCTACACCTTC
D: NA
size: NA
J: TRBJ1-2
V: TRBV7-9

CDR3: CASSFHDREGNQPQHF
DNA: TGTGCCAGTAGTTTTCACGACAGGGAGGGCAATCAGCCCCAGCATTTT
D: TRBD1
size: few
J: TRBJ1-5
V: TRBV19

CDR3: CASSLFGTGGFTEAFF
DNA: TGTGCCAGCAGCTTATTTGGGACAGGGGGTTTCACTGAAGCTTTCTTT
D: TRBD1
size: NA
J: TRBJ1-1
V: TRBV11-2

CDR3: CSGTTGVGNTQYF
DNA: TGCAGCGGAACGACAGGGGTGGGGAATACGCAGTATTTT
D: TRBD1
size: NA
J: TRBJ2-3
V: TRBV29-1

CDR3: CSVARDRGTGELFF
DNA: TGCAGCGTTGCCCGGGACAGGGGAACCGGGGAGCTGTTTTTT
D: TRBD1
size: NA
J: TRBJ2-2
V: TRBV29-1

CDR3: CASSIPWGGAGGAGANVLTF
DNA: TGTGCCAGTAGTATCCCCTGGGGAGGTGCAGGGGGCGCTGGGGCCAACGTCCTGACTTTC
D: TRBD1
size: NA
J: TRBJ2-6
V: TRBV19

CDR3: CAISDRSGGASYEQYF
DNA: TGTGCCATCAGTGACCGAAGCGGGGGGGCCTCCTACGAGCAGTACTTC
D: TRBD2
size: NA
J: TRBJ2-7
V: TRBV10-3

CDR3: CASSPDPAGGADTQYF
DNA: TGCGCCAGCAGCCCTGACCCGGCCGGGGGAGCAGATACGCAGTATTTT
D: NA
size: NA
J: TRBJ2-3
V: TRBV4-3

CDR3: CATSDRTSGGVGTQYF
DNA: TGTGCCACCAGTGATCGGACTAGCGGGGGGGTAGGTACGCAGTATTTT
D: TRBD2
size: NA
J: TRBJ2-3
V: TRBV24-1

CDR3: CASNYPRPDRVDEKLFF
DNA: TGTGCCAGCAATTACCCCAGGCCGGACAGGGTAGATGAAAAACTGTTTTTT
D: TRBD1
size: NA
J: TRBJ1-4
V: TRBV2

CDR3: CASTLRGNNSPLHF
DNA: TGTGCCAGCACCCTGAGGGGGAACAATTCACCCCTCCACTTT
D: NA
size: NA
J: TRBJ1-6
V: TRBV6-5

CDR3: CASSLVGGRDTEAFF
DNA: TGTGCCAGCAGCTTGGTGGGAGGACGAGACACTGAAGCTTTCTTT
D: NA
size: NA
J: TRBJ1-1
V: TRBV5-6

CDR3: CASSQEGQGNTEAFF
DNA: TGTGCCAGCAGCCAAGAGGGACAGGGGAACACTGAAGCTTTCTTT
D: TRBD1
size: NA
J: TRBJ1-1
V: TRBV4-2

CDR3: CASSPGDAAKNIQYF
DNA: TGTGCCAGCAGTCCGGGGGACGCCGCCAAAAACATTCAGTACTTC
D: NA
size: NA
J: TRBJ2-4
V: TRBV28

CDR3: CATSRPGAGGLGEQFF
DNA: TGTGCCACCAGCAGGCCCGGAGCGGGGGGGTTGGGTGAGCAGTTCTTC
D: TRBD2
size: NA
J: TRBJ2-1
V: TRBV15

CDR3: CASSRLRSGGASNEQFF
DNA: TGTGCCAGCAGCCGCCTCAGGAGCGGGGGGGCCAGCAATGAGCAGTTCTTC
D: TRBD2
size: NA
J: TRBJ2-1
V: TRBV7-9

CDR3: CASRLFLDSTEAFF
DNA: TGTGCCAGTAGGCTCTTCTTGGACTCCACTGAAGCTTTCTTT
D: NA
size: NA
J: TRBJ1-1
V: TRBV19